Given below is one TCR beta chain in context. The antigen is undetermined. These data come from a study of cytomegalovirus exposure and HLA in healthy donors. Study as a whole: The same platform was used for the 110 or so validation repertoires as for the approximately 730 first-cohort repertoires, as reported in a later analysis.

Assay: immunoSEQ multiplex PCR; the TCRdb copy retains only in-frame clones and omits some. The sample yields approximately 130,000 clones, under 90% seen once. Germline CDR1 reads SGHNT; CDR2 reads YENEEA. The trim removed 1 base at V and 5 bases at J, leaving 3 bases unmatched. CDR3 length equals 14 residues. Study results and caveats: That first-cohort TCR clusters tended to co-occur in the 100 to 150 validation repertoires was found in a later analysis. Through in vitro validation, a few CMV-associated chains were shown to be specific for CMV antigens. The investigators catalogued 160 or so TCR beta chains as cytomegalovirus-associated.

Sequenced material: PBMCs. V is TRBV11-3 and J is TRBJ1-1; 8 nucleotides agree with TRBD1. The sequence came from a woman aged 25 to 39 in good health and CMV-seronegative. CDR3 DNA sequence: TGTGCCAGCAGCTTAGCTTACAGGGGGACTGAAGCTTTCTTT. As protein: CASSLAYRGTEAFF.